Below, 3 T cell receptor beta chains from the same sample are listed, as sequenced in a study of regulatory T cells in long-lasting Graves disease (dated by TCRdb to the early 2020s). The intended sense of this specimen's time point label: newly diagnosed GD, antithyroid drugs for less than 3 months. For both TCR sequencing and RNA sequencing, RNA was extracted from PBMCs using TRIzol. The library was built by means of multiplex PCR. The run used an Illumina HiSeq 4000. CDR3 regions were amplified by Arm-PCR with iRepertoire HTBI primers to construct TCR beta libraries. TCRdb passed the public sequencing reads through fastp at Q25 and MiXCR, retaining productive beta sequences. Identical CDR3 protein sequences are pooled into one entry, listed with their most common genes and DNA. This sample gives under 250,000 distinct CDR3 sequences in total; roughly a fifth of them show up just once. The biggest ten clones account for 12% of the sample.

In addition, the sample was reused for a study of T cells in Graves' hyperthyroidism and ophthalmopathy.

The sample was peripheral blood mononuclear cells (PBMCs), taken at new diagnosis, from a patient treated with antithyroid drugs. The receptors come from a woman aged 25 to 45 with Graves disease. Donor details come from another sample of the same person, matched by shared clones.

This clonotype has just a few counts. This chain links TRBV30 with TRBJ1-4, with 7 bases fitting TRBD1. The length of the CDR3 is 13 residues. Germline V CDR1 and CDR2: GTSNPN, SVGIG (reference sequence). V shed 4 bases and J 5 bases; nucleotides not matched to a gene: 4. CDR3 bases: TGTGCCTGGAAGGGACAGCTGAATGAAAAACTGTTTTTT. Amino acid sequence: CAWKGQLNEKLFF.

Many counts were recorded for this clonotype. V gene TRBV10-3 combines with J gene TRBJ1-1; D possibly corresponds to TRBD1 (5 bases). This CDR3 comprises 13 residues. V was clipped by 7 bases and J by 7 bases, with 16 bases between them. The germline CDR1 and CDR2 sequences are ENHRY and SYGVKD. The CDR3 DNA follows: TGTGCCATCACACAAGGGGATAGGGGTGAAGCTTTCTTT. Its protein is CAITQGDRGEAFF.

The rearrangement links TRBV20-1 to TRBJ2-6, with no clear D. CDR1 is DFQATT and CDR2 is SNEGSKA in the germline V gene (reference sequence). The CDR3 is made up of 15 amino acids. Trimming took off 0 bases at V and 0 bases at J, with 6 bases between the two ends. The CDR3 spells CSARDQVSGANVLTF. The CDR3, as DNA: TGCAGTGCTAGAGACCAGGTCTCTGGGGCCAACGTCCTGACTTTC.